This T cell receptor (beta chain) was obtained from a study of cytomegalovirus exposure and HLA in healthy donors (dated by TCRdb to the late 2010s). Context from the whole study: In an earlier analysis of roughly 590 of the donors, approximately 260 Gb of sequence data and some 120 million unique TCR beta sequences from 150 million to 200 million T cells were reported. Using immunosequencing, the study profiled T cell repertoires from approximately 700 subjects and related those repertoires to cytomegalovirus serostatus. The study combined high-throughput TCR immunosequencing, statistical association of individual TCRs with disease status, and machine learning to predict cytomegalovirus infection status. Donor age, sex, ethnicity and CMV serostatus were compiled together with the repertoire data. Both class I and class II loci were covered by HLA typing, at four-digit resolution. An earlier analysis of some 500 of the donors applied high-throughput TCR beta sequencing to assess whether each TCR beta V gene segment acted as functional or pseudogenic. The study was designed to test whether signatures of past pathogen exposure could be identified by cataloging public T cell receptors. The genetic ancestry cluster associated with self-reported Caucasian donors included over 80% of the roughly 380 genotyped donors. A separate validation cohort of more than 100 different subjects was used in addition to the 666-subject first cohort. Across about 370 genotyped donors of the cohort, an average of 235,054 unique TCR beta nucleotide sequences per donor were sequenced, and roughly a sixth of those sequences were non-productive. The later analysis used no new phenotypic data to find candidate immune exposures, relying instead on TCR beta sequences and their occurrence across donors. All discovery cohort repertoires had been generated using a single sequencing platform. A later analysis re-analyzed previously published TCR beta repertoires from several hundred donors and added high-resolution HLA genotyping to study TCR occurrence patterns. A later genetic analysis used genome-wide SNP genotypes for about 60% of the roughly 700 donors, treating that subset as a discovery cohort. An early release covering 500 to 750 HLA-typed donors comprised about 300 gigabases of sequencing data and around 80 million unique TCR sequences. Typing coverage varied by locus: about 620-630 donors for A, B, C, DRB1 and DQB1; approximately 520 for DQA1; over 600 for DPA1; fewer than 480 for DPB1. Four to six DR-DQ haplotypes were handled as single units for association and clustering, since linkage in the cohort was strong.

Taken from the germline V gene (reference sequence), the CDR1 and CDR2 loops are LNHDA and SQIVND. At the junction V is shortened by 4 bases and J by 3 bases; bases outside the gene matches: 2. The CDR3 measures 15 amino acids from cysteine to phenylalanine. Just CDR3 DNA is preserved here, 45 bases in frame from base 1. Preparation of the library involved the immunoSEQ multiplex PCR assay. For the multiplex PCR, a mixture combining 60 forward primers for TCR Vbeta segments and 13 reverse primers for TCR Jbeta segments was used. A multiplex PCR assay on genomic DNA amplified the CDR3 region of rearranged TCR beta genes. Amplified TCR beta libraries were sequenced as 87-base-pair reads on the Illumina HiSeq System. For the original study's pipeline: In a later analysis, roughly 80 million unique TCR beta chains were counted across the roughly 610 repertoires, and roughly 11 million of these chains were shared by at least two donors. A nearest-neighbor algorithm error-corrected the raw reads and collapsed the reads into unique sequences, merging closely related sequences to remove PCR and sequencing errors. V, D and J gene segments were assigned by aligning CDR3 sequences to IMGT reference sequences. For a sequence to be retained, at least a six-nucleotide match to both a V gene segment and a J gene segment was required. Rearrangements were classified as productive when the CDR3 lacked stop codons and remained in frame with V and J, and all other rearrangements were classified as non-productive. Following IMGT convention, CDR3 was defined as the stretch from the second conserved V-encoded cysteine up to the conserved J-encoded phenylalanine. The earlier analysis of fewer than 750 of the donors excluded sequences that lacked an unambiguous match to a single V gene segment. An earlier analysis of a few hundred of the donors called V segments functional above 56.7% productive rearrangements and segregating when the between-donor standard deviation exceeded 5%. A statistical classification framework was developed to diagnose cytomegalovirus status using the catalog of TCR beta chain sequences. In a later analysis, TCR nucleotide sequences were compared against IMGT/GENE-DB human TR gene sequences so that V and J genes could be assigned. In a later analysis, CDR3 sequences and most-parsimonious VDJ recombination scenarios were assigned using the TCRdist pipeline. In a later analysis, each TCR beta chain was defined by its CDR3 amino acid sequence together with its V-gene family, and reads lacking a unique V-gene family were excluded. To address suspected cross-contamination and a sequencing artifact, a later analysis removed 450 to 700 highly shared, low-generation-probability nucleotide sequences. In a later analysis, a clonal expansion index for each public chain was calculated from normalized within-repertoire ranks of inferred template counts. Generation probabilities in a later analysis came from a VDJ recombination model fitted to out-of-frame rearrangements, and those results were checked against IGoR. In a later analysis, TCR-TCR, TCR-HLA and TCR-CMV co-occurrence was scored with hypergeometric tests, and a repertoire-size bias correction was applied to TCR pairs. False discovery rates were estimated in a later analysis by permuting HLA or CMV assignments 20 times. In a later analysis, co-occurring TCRs were grouped using DBSCAN, and TCRdist sequence similarity was added for clustering within HLA-allele-positive subsets. Co-occurrence clustering excluded repertoires with fewer than 30,000 or more than 120,000 public chains, plus five with anomalous nucleotide sharing. TCRdb retrieved this table from immuneACCESS and kept in-frame rearrangements only. Not all clones are present; in checked studies, unresolved V genes account for under half, and no reason is known for the remainder. Clone size and V and J calls were adopted from that table, with D and trimming inferred from the DNA. The sample contains hundreds of thousands of clones, over 70% of them found a single time. The top ten clones comprise approximately 0.71% of the sample.

This clone occurred a few times. Its antigen remains undetermined. Base qualities are missing; no much larger clone stands one base away. This CDR3 is also generated by other DNA sequences in the sample. Results and caveats for the whole study, not just this receptor: In vitro tests confirmed that three of the cytomegalovirus-associated TCR beta chains recognize cytomegalovirus antigens. The 87-base-pair reads could not distinguish some IMGT-functional V segments, including TRBV6-2 and TRBV6-3, so those segments were excluded. In a later analysis, HLA-associated TCR beta chains showed more clonal expansion and lower generation probabilities than non-associated chains that were equally common. When HLA alleles, especially DR and DQ, strongly co-occurred, TCR associations were difficult to assign to individual alleles. In this cohort, only TCR beta chains were sequenced, and detectable features were limited by the absence of alpha or paired-chain data. The classifier was reported to diagnose cytomegalovirus status with high specificity and sensitivity in both the original and validation cohorts. A total of 150 or so TCR beta chains were listed by the study as associated with cytomegalovirus. Linkage disequilibrium might explain the correlated functional status among segregating V segments, but an unknown experimental factor could not be ruled out. A group of highly shared sequence variants was considered likely to be a technical artifact of the sequencing pipeline. Because HLA typing was missing for some donors at each locus, association tests included only the typed subset. In a later genetic analysis, fewer N-insertions in productive TCRs were reported among donors in an Asian-associated ancestry cluster than the roughly 700-donor mean. A further reported finding was that TCR beta sequences accurately predicted the HLA-A and HLA-B alleles for most subjects in the first cohort. Roughly uniform sequencing depth across donors was assumed in presence/absence analyses, although this assumption may not hold. Several of the top co-occurrence clusters appeared to be linked to parvovirus B19, influenza, CMV and Epstein-Barr virus, according to a later analysis. In a later analysis, the rate of TCR association differed among HLA loci, with DRB1 alleles having the most associated TCRs and HLA-C alleles having the fewest. Because counts were too low, some 16 rarely observed V segments, including chromosome 9 orphons, were excluded from the earlier analysis of some 540 of the donors. Most TCR sequences were observed very rarely across donors, whereas some public TCRs were present in many individuals. In an earlier analysis of some 640 of the donors, most TCR beta V segments were observed in productive rearrangements about 87% or about 30% of the time, broadly matching IMGT annotations. A later analysis found that most CMV-associated TCR beta chains appeared HLA-restricted, with HLA associations seemingly driven largely by CMV exposure. An association between a missense DCLRE1C variant and V-gene and J-gene trimming of TCR beta chains was found in a later genetic analysis and replicated in an independent cohort. The only immune exposure information available for the cohort was CMV serostatus. The authors suggested that the approach could potentially be generalized to other disease states and immunological phenotypes. A later analysis associated about 18,000 TCR beta sequences with specific HLA alleles at a false discovery rate of 0.05.

The cohort comprised some 680 healthy bone marrow donors. All cohort members were sampled while nominally healthy, although unrecorded immune exposures were likely present. The donor tested CMV seronegative, placing the donor among the roughly 350 seronegative members of the cohort. A peripheral blood sample was provided by each donor, and peripheral blood mononuclear cells were used for TCR beta sequencing. Genomic DNA extraction from the blood cell samples was performed with the Qiagen DNeasy Blood Extraction Kit. The rearrangement combines TRBV19 with TRBJ2-1, with TRBD2 matching 11 junction bases. The receptor comes from a boy aged 2 to 10 in good health and CMV-seronegative. Sample: PBMCs. In nucleotides, the sequence is TGTGCCAGTAGTACCGGGACTAGCGGCTACAATGAGCAGTTCTTC. It translates to CASSTGTSGYNEQFF.